This T cell receptor (beta chain) was obtained from a study of blood T cell repertoires in COVID-19. Whole-study context: Acute and convalescent COVID-19 specimens originated in the United States, Italy and Spain. The cDNA or gDNA used as material had been derived from T cells, B-cell-depleted T cells, or PBMCs.

Study processing details: Reference gene primer amplification in the assay estimated nucleated cell counts. Assay: immunoSEQ multiplex PCR; the TCRdb copy retains only in-frame clones and omits some. D and trimming were read from the DNA, whereas the V and J calls and clone size are those reported in that table. Among some 30,000 clones listed, about 89% were seen once. Sequences were obtained from peripheral blood. The clonotype comes from a man between 65 and 79 years old with active COVID-19.

The CDR3 reads CASSLQGNTEAFF. DNA for the CDR3: TGTGCCAGCAGTCTACAGGGAAACACTGAAGCTTTCTTT. This sequence joins TRBV7-9 and TRBJ1-1; maybe TRBD1 (6 bases). Trimming shortened V by 6 bases and J by 2 bases, and 10 bases separated the two germline ends. The CDR3 consists of 13 residues. Germline lookup yields CDR1 SEHNR and CDR2 FQNEAQ (reference sequence).